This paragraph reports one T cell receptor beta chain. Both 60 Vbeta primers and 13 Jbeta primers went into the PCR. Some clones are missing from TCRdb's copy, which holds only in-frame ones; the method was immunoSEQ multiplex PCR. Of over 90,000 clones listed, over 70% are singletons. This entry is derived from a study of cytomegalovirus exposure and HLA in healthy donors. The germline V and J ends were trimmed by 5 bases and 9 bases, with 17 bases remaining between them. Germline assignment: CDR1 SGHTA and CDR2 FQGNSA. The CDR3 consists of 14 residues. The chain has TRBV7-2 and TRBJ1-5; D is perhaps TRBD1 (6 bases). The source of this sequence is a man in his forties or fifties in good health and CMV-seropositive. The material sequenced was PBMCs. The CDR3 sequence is CASSAKQGGGPQHF. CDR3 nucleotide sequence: TGTGCCAGCAGCGCAAAACAGGGTGGGGGGCCCCAGCATTTT.